The 32 T cell receptor beta chains listed next were all sequenced from one sample in a study of blood T cell repertoires in COVID-19. Profiling relied on immunoSEQ multiplex PCR, and the TCRdb table lists in-frame clones only, not all of them. The data show 410,000 or so clones, around 86% seen once. The sequenced sample was peripheral blood. The source is a woman in her 30s with active or convalescent COVID-19.

The chain links TRBV5-1 to TRBJ2-5; the D gene is possibly TRBD2 (5 bases). The V end lost 7 bases, the J end lost 5 bases, and 18 bases lay between the germline ends. This CDR3 contains 14 residues. Germline-derived CDR1 and CDR2 are SGHRS and YFSETQ. The CDR3 loop is CASGLSSAMETQYF. Here the CDR3 DNA reads TGCGCCAGCGGACTTTCTAGTGCTATGGAGACCCAGTACTTC.

The sample holds a few counts of this clone. The J gene is TRBJ1-6, the V gene TRBV11-2, with 7 bases fitting TRBD1. This CDR3 spans 19 amino acids. After removal of 3 bases from V and 7 bases from J, the junction contained 18 bases not matched to a gene. Germline assignment: CDR1 SGHAT and CDR2 FQNNGV. Here the CDR3 reads CASSFRLGLGGSGNSPLHF. CDR3 DNA: TGTGCCAGCAGCTTTCGGTTGGGTTTAGGGGGCAGTGGAAATTCACCCCTCCACTTT.

V gene TRBV18 combines with J gene TRBJ1-2; TRBD1 matches 8 bases. From germline, CDR1 is KGHSH and CDR2 LQKENI. CDR3 length: 14 residues. V trimming: 3 bases; J trimming: 5 bases; junction bases outside the gene matches: 5. CDR3 protein: CASSPDQGAYGYTF. CDR3 coding DNA: TGTGCCAGCTCACCTGATCAGGGGGCATATGGCTACACCTTC.

The chain combines TRBV6-5 with TRBJ2-1; TRBD1 aligns across 11 bases. CDR1 and CDR2 from the germline V gene are MNHEY and SVGAGI. This CDR3 spans 16 amino acids. The trim removed 0 bases at V and 7 bases at J, leaving 5 bases unmatched. CDR3 in amino acids: CASSYSGQGAGNEQFF. Written as DNA, the CDR3 is TGTGCCAGCAGTTACTCCGGACAGGGGGCGGGGAATGAGCAGTTCTTC.

The chain combines TRBV6-2 or TRBV6-3 with TRBJ1-6, with D possibly matching TRBD1 (5 bases). The CDR3 sequence is 13 residues long. V was clipped by 5 bases and J by 9 bases, with 11 bases between them. Germline loops: CDR1 MNHEY, CDR2 SVGEGT. CDR3 region: CASSDRVGSPLHF. CDR3 nucleotides: TGTGCCAGCAGTGACAGAGTAGGTTCACCCCTCCACTTT.

The chain carries TRBV27 and TRBJ2-3; unclear D gene. V lost 0 bases and J lost 4, with 14 bases in between. Looked up from germline, CDR1 is MNHEY and CDR2 is SMNVEV (reference sequence). This CDR3 is built from 16 residues. The CDR3 reads CASSLSTGARSDTQYF. CDR3 DNA sequence: TGTGCCAGCAGTTTATCGACCGGTGCGAGGTCAGATACGCAGTATTTT.

V is TRBV10-3 and J is TRBJ2-3; TRBD2 aligns across 14 bases. Germline lookup yields CDR1 ENHRY and CDR2 SYGVKD. Trimming cost V 2 bases and J 5 bases; bases outside gene matches: 3. This CDR3 is 16 amino acids long. The CDR3 spells CAISEGTSGSKDTQYF. The CDR3 bases are TGTGCCATCAGTGAGGGGACTAGCGGGAGTAAAGATACGCAGTATTTT.

The chain couples TRBV10-1 to TRBJ1-1; D call uncertain. The V end was cut by 4 bases, the J end by 0 bases, with 9 bases between. The CDR3 is 14 residues long. From germline, CDR1 is WNHNN and CDR2 SYGVQD (reference sequence). The CDR3 DNA reads as TGCGCCAGCAGTGGAGGGCGGATGAACACTGAAGCTTTCTTT. Encoded protein: CASSGGRMNTEAFF.

The chain employs TRBV29-1 and TRBJ1-2; TRBD1 matches 9 bases. With V trimmed by 5 bases and J by 7 bases, 11 bases remained unmatched. The germline CDR1 and CDR2 sequences are SQVTM and ANQGSEA. This CDR3 contains 14 residues. CDR3 in amino acids: CSVNLLQGAGGYTF. In nucleotides, the CDR3 is TGCAGCGTTAATCTTCTACAGGGGGCGGGTGGCTACACCTTC.

This clone appeared once. The chain couples TRBV7-6 to TRBJ2-1; TRBD1 matches 8 bases. Germline V gives CDR1 SGHVS, CDR2 FNYEAQ. The CDR3 consists of 16 residues. Trimming at V came to 2 bases and at J to 5 bases, leaving 8 bases not matched to a gene. The CDR3 spells CASSLSGQGRNNEQFF. The DNA for the CDR3 is TGTGCCAGCAGCTTATCCGGACAGGGTAGGAACAATGAGCAGTTCTTC.

The chain combines TRBV5-6 with TRBJ1-1; 8 bases align to TRBD1. V trimming: 2 bases; J trimming: 6 bases; junction bases outside the gene matches: 9. The V gene's germline CDR1 is SGHDT and CDR2 YYEEEE. The CDR3 loop spans 15 amino acids. The CDR3 sequence is CASSFGYGQGPEAFF. The CDR3 DNA reads as TGTGCCAGCAGCTTCGGGTACGGACAGGGTCCTGAAGCTTTCTTT.

This chain links TRBV9 with TRBJ2-3; TRBD2 aligns across 10 bases. Losses at the gene ends were 0 bases for V and 2 bases for J; bases not matched to a gene: 6. Germline V lookup: CDR1 SGDLS, CDR2 YYNGEE. This CDR3 contains 17 residues. CDR3 DNA sequence: TGTGCCAGCAGCGTAGGGGAGCGGGAGGGCTCCACAGATACGCAGTATTTT. The encoded protein is CASSVGEREGSTDTQYF.

The V gene is TRBV27, the J gene TRBJ1-5, with 7 bases fitting TRBD1. Germline CDR1 MNHEY, CDR2 SMNVEV (reference sequence). After removal of 4 bases from V and 7 bases from J, the junction contained 7 bases not matched to a gene. The CDR3 spans 14 residues. The DNA for the CDR3 is TGTGCCAGCAGTTCCACAGGGGTGGGGCAGCCCCAGCATTTT. Amino acids: CASSSTGVGQPQHF.

The chain carries TRBV4-2 and TRBJ2-1; 11 bases match TRBD2. Unmatched junction bases numbered 7, after V lost 0 bases and J lost 6 bases. The CDR3 spans 17 residues. CDR1 and CDR2 (germline): LGHNA, YNFKEQ. The CDR3 sequence: CASSQDGVAGGLNEQFF. The CDR3 nucleotides are TGTGCCAGCAGCCAAGATGGGGTAGCGGGGGGGCTCAATGAGCAGTTCTTC.

The V call is TRBV6-5, the J call TRBJ1-1; a possible D gene is TRBD1 (6 bases). This CDR3 region has 14 residues. Trimming removed 2 bases at V and 2 bases at J, with 9 bases between. Per the germline V gene, CDR1 is MNHEY and CDR2 is SVGAGI. DNA of the CDR3: TGTGCCAGCAGTTACGGACAGCCCAACACTGAAGCTTTCTTT. Translating it yields CASSYGQPNTEAFF.

This clone has more than one count but fewer than ten. This sequence joins TRBV3-1 (or the pseudogene TRBV3-2) and TRBJ1-4; a weak D match, TRBD1 (6 bases). V lost 1 base and J lost 8, with 17 bases in between. The length of the CDR3 is 16 residues. Germline V gene sequence: CDR1 LGHDT, CDR2 YNNKEL (reference sequence). Here the CDR3 DNA reads TGTGCCAGCAGCCAAGTGGGGGCAGGGTTCAGAGAAAAACTGTTTTTT. Residues: CASSQVGAGFREKLFF.

V is TRBV7-9 and J is TRBJ2-5; 9 nucleotides line up with TRBD2. The CDR3 sequence is 17 residues long. With V trimmed by 5 bases and J by 2 bases, 12 bases remained unmatched. The germline V gene has CDR1 SEHNR and CDR2 FQNEAQ (reference sequence). CDR3 DNA: TGTGCCAGCAGCCAAGCTGGGGTAGCGGGGGAACAAGAGACCCAGTACTTC. Its translation: CASSQAGVAGEQETQYF.

V and J are TRBV5-1 and TRBJ1-1; TRBD1 is a possible D gene (5 bases). V was clipped by 0 bases and J by 7 bases, with 10 bases between them. This CDR3 is built from 13 residues. The V gene's germline CDR1 is SGHRS and CDR2 YFSETQ. In DNA form, the CDR3 reads TGCGCCAGCAGCTTGGCCTTGGGGGGTGAAGCTTTCTTT. It is translated as CASSLALGGEAFF.

The chain links TRBV3-1 (or the pseudogene TRBV3-2) to TRBJ1-5, with 7 bases matching TRBD1. From germline, CDR1 is LGHDT and CDR2 YNNKEL (reference sequence). V shed 6 bases, J shed 2 bases, and the junction held 4 bases outside the gene matches. The CDR3 covers 14 residues. CDR3: CASRQGPGNQPQHF. The CDR3 coding sequence is TGTGCCAGCAGACAGGGGCCAGGCAATCAGCCCCAGCATTTT.

The V gene is TRBV11-3, the J gene TRBJ2-1, with D possibly matching TRBD1 (7 bases). The V end lost 5 bases, the J end lost 4 bases, and 12 bases lay between the germline ends. The length of the CDR3 is 14 residues. The V gene's germline CDR1 is SGHNT and CDR2 YENEEA. The CDR3 here is CASSPGGKYNEQFF. The CDR3 nucleotides read TGTGCCAGCAGCCCAGGGGGGAAATACAATGAGCAGTTCTTC.

The J gene is TRBJ1-2, the V gene TRBV28; D is uncertain. The CDR3 spans 14 residues. In germline, CDR1 is MDHEN, CDR2 SYDVKM. V was shortened by 2 bases and J by 3 bases, with 10 bases between the two germline ends. The CDR3 spells CASSLIRGYYGYTF. DNA of the CDR3: TGTGCCAGCAGTTTAATCCGGGGTTACTATGGCTACACCTTC.

This chain joins TRBV19 and TRBJ1-2; 7 bases match TRBD1. With V trimmed by 5 bases and J by 8 bases, 8 bases remained unmatched. Germline values: CDR1 LNHDA, CDR2 SQIVND (reference sequence). CDR3 length equals 13 residues. The CDR3 loop reads CASSPTTGRGYTF. CDR3 bases: TGTGCCAGTAGTCCGACGACAGGGAGGGGCTACACCTTC. Supplemented by reference TRBV19 and TRBJ1-2, the full variable domain reads DGGITQSPKYLFRKEGQNVTLSCEQNLNHDAMYWYRQDPGQGLRLIYYSQIVNDFQKGDIAEGYSVSREKKESFPLTVTSAQKNPTAFYLCASSPTTGRGYTFGSGTRLTVV.

The chain employs TRBV5-4 and TRBJ1-3; no firm D call. In germline, CDR1 is SGHNT, CDR2 YYREEE (reference sequence). The V gene lost 3 bases and the J gene lost 8 bases, with 21 bases spanning the gap. The CDR3 loop spans 16 amino acids. This CDR3 reads CASSYGPQIAVDTIYF. In DNA, the CDR3 is TGTGCCAGCAGCTACGGCCCTCAGATAGCGGTGGACACCATATATTTT.

This rearrangement joins TRBV5-1 to TRBJ2-3, with TRBD1 identical over 10 bases. Germline CDR1 and CDR2: SGHRS and YFSETQ. The CDR3 totals 16 residues. The V gene end was trimmed by 6 bases and the J gene end by 3 bases; junction bases not matched to a gene: 10. The CDR3 reads CASTLVGTGVTDTQYF. The CDR3 DNA reads TGCGCCAGCACCCTTGTGGGGACAGGGGTGACAGATACGCAGTATTTT.

In this sample, this clone turned up once. The chain uses TRBV5-1 and TRBJ1-4, with 9 bases fitting TRBD1. This CDR3 is built from 14 residues. CDR1 and CDR2 from the germline V gene are SGHRS and YFSETQ. V gave up 4 bases and J gave up 5 bases; unmatched junction bases: 3. The CDR3 nucleotides are TGCGCCAGCAGCGAACAGGGGGCGAATGAAAAACTGTTTTTT. Its protein is CASSEQGANEKLFF.

V gene TRBV11-2 combines with J gene TRBJ1-2, with TRBD1 identical over 7 bases. This CDR3 has 14 residues. The V and J ends lost 1 base and 7 bases, in that order; junction bases with no gene match: 6. Germline V gene lookup returns CDR1 SGHAT and CDR2 FQNNGV. CDR3 sequence (DNA): TGTGCCAGCAGCTTAGCGACAGGGTATTCTGGCTACACCTTC. Protein: CASSLATGYSGYTF.

This rearrangement joins TRBV2 to TRBJ2-7, with a weak D call TRBD2 (5 bases). The J call may be mistaken, given a closer DNA end match to TRBJ2-1. Looked up from germline, CDR1 is SNHLY and CDR2 is FYNNEI. This CDR3 has 16 amino acids. The CDR3 region has the DNA TGTGCCAGCAGTGAGGAGGTAACTAGCTCCTACAATGAGCAGTTCTTC. Its translation is CASSEEVTSSYNEQFF.

The V and J genes are TRBV5-5 and TRBJ1-1; D may be TRBD1 (5 bases). Trimming cost V 2 bases and J 0 bases, with 14 bases left between them. This CDR3 has 16 residues. Germline CDR1 SGHKS, CDR2 YYEKEE (reference sequence). The CDR3 here is CASSFTPGGLNTEAFF. The CDR3 DNA reads TGTGCCAGCAGCTTTACCCCCGGGGGTTTGAACACTGAAGCTTTCTTT.

The V call is TRBV4-2, the J call TRBJ2-2, with 11 bases that match TRBD2. The length of the CDR3 is 18 residues. CDR1 and CDR2 (germline): LGHNA, YNFKEQ. V lost 3 bases to trimming and J lost 0 bases; unmatched junction nucleotides: 6. Here the CDR3 DNA reads TGTGCCAGCAGCCAGTCGCCGACTAGCGGGGCGAACACCGGGGAGCTGTTTTTT. Encoded protein: CASSQSPTSGANTGELFF.

This chain links TRBV30 with TRBJ2-1, with 7 nucleotides matching TRBD1. Germline assignment: CDR1 GTSNPN and CDR2 SVGIG (reference sequence). The V gene end was trimmed by 3 bases and the J gene end by 4 bases; junction bases not matched to a gene: 9. This CDR3 is built from 15 residues. The CDR3: CAWSLGTATYNEQFF. CDR3 nucleotides: TGTGCCTGGAGCCTAGGGACAGCCACTTACAATGAGCAGTTCTTC.

V gene TRBV19 combines with J gene TRBJ2-1; a possible D gene is TRBD2 (7 bases). CDR1 and CDR2 (germline): LNHDA, SQIVND (reference sequence). V was pared by 1 base and J by 5 bases, with 15 bases between. The length of the CDR3 is 16 residues. In DNA, the CDR3 is TGTGCCAGTAGTATAGCCGGAGGGGGGGAACACAATGAGCAGTTCTTC. Protein: CASSIAGGGEHNEQFF.

V and J are TRBV11-2 and TRBJ1-1; a possible D gene is TRBD1 (6 bases). This CDR3 is built from 13 residues. Between the trimmed V and J ends, which lost 3 bases and 7 bases, there was a span of 12 bases. The germline CDR1 and CDR2 sequences are SGHAT and FQNNGV. CDR3 protein: CASSFQLGGEAFF. Written as DNA, the CDR3 is TGTGCCAGCAGCTTCCAACTAGGGGGTGAAGCTTTCTTT.